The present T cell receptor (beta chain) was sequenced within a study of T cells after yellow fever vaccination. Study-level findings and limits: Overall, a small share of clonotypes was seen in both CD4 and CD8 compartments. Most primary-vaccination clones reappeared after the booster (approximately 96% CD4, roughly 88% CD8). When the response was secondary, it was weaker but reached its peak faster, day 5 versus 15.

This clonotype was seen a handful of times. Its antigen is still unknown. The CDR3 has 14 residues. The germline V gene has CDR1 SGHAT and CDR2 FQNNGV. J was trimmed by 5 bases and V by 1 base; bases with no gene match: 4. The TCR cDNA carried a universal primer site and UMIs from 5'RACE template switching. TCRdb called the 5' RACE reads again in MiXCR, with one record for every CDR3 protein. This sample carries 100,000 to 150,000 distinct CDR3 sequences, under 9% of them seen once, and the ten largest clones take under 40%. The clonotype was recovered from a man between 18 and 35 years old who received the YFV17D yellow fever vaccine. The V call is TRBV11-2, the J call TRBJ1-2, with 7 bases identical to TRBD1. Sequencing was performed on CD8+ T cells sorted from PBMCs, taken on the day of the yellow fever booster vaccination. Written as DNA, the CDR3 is TGTGCCAGCAGCTTAGGGGACAGCAGTTATGGCTACACCTTC. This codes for CASSLGDSSYGYTF.